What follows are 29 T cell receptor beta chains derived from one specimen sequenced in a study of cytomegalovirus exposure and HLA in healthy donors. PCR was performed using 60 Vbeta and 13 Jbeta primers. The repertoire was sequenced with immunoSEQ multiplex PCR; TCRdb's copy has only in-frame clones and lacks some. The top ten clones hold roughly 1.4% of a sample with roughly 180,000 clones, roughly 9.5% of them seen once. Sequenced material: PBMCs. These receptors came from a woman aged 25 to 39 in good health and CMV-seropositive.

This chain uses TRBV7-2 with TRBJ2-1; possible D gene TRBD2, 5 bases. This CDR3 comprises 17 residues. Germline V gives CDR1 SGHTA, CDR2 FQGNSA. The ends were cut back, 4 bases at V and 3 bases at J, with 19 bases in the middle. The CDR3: CASSSQFSKRYYNEQFF. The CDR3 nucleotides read TGTGCCAGCAGCTCCCAGTTTTCGAAGCGGTACTACAATGAGCAGTTCTTC. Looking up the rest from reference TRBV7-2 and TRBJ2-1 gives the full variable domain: GAGVSQSPSNKVTEKGKDVELRCDPISGHTALYWYRQSLGQGLEFLIYFQGNSAPDKSGLPSDRFSAERTGGSVSTLTIQRTQQEDSAVYLCASSSQFSKRYYNEQFFGPGTRLTVL.

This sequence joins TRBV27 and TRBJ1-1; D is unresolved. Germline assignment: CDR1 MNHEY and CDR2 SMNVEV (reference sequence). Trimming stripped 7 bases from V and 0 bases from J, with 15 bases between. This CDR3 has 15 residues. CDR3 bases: TGTGCCAGCATCTGGACGGGAACAATGAACACTGAAGCTTTCTTT. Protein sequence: CASIWTGTMNTEAFF.

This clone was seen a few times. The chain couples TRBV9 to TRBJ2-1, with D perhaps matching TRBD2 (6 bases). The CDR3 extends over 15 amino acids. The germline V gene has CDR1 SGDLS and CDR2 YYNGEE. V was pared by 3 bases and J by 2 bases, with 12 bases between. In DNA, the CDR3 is TGTGCCAGCAGCGACGGGACGGGGGCCTACAATGAGCAGTTCTTC. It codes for CASSDGTGAYNEQFF.

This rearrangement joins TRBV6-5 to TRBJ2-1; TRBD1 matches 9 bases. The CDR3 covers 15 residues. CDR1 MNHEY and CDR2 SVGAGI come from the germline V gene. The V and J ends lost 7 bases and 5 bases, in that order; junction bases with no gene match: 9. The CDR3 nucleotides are TGTGCCAGCATGTCGTACCGGGACAGGGACAATGAGCAGTTCTTC. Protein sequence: CASMSYRDRDNEQFF.

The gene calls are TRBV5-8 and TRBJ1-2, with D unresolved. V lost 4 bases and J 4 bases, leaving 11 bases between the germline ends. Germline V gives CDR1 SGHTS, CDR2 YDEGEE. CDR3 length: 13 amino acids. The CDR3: CASSTGSIYGYTF. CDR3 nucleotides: TGTGCCAGCAGCACGGGGAGTATCTATGGCTACACCTTC.

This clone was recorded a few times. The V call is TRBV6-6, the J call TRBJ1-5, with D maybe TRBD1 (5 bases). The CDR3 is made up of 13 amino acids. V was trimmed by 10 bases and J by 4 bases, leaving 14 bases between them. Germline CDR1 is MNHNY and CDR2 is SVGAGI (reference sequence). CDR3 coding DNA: TGTGCCACCTCGGCGGGGCAGAATCAGCCCCAGCATTTT. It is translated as CATSAGQNQPQHF.

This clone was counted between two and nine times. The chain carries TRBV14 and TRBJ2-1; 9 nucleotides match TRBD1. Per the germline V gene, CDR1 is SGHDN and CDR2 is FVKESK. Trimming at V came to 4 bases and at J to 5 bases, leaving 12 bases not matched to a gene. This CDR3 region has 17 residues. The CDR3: CASSPVGDRGINNEQFF. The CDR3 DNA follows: TGTGCCAGCAGCCCGGTCGGCGACAGGGGGATTAACAATGAGCAGTTCTTC.

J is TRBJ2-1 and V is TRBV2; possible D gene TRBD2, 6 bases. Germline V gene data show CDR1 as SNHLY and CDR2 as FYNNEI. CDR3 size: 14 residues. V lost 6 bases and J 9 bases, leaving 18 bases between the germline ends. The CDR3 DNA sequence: TGTGCCAGCAGCCCGAGCCTAGTCGGGGGTGAGCAGTTCTTC. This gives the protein CASSPSLVGGEQFF.

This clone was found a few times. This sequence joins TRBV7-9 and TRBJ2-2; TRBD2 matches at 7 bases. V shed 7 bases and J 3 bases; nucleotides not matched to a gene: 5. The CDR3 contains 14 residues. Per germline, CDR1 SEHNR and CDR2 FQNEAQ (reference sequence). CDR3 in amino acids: CASKRAGDTGELFF. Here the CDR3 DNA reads TGTGCCAGCAAGAGGGCGGGAGACACCGGGGAGCTGTTTTTT.

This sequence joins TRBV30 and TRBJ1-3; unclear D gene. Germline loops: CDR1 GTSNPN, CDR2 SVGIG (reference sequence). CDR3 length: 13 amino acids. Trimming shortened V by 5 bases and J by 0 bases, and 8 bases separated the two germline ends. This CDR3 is CAWESSSGNTIYF. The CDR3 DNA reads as TGTGCCTGGGAATCCAGCTCTGGAAACACCATATATTTT.

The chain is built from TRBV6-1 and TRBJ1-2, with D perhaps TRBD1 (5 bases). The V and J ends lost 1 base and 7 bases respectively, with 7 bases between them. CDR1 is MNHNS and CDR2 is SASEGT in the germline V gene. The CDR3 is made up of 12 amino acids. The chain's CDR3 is CASSEGGIGYTF. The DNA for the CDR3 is TGTGCCAGCAGTGAAGGGGGCATTGGCTACACCTTC.

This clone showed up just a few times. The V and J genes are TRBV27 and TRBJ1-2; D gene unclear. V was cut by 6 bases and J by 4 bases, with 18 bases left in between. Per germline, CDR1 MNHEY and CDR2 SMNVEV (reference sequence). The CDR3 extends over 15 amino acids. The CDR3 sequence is CASSLDPLRFYGYTF. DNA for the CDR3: TGTGCCAGCAGCCTAGACCCTCTACGGTTCTATGGCTACACCTTC.

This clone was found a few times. CDR3 coding DNA: TGTGCCAGCAGGACACTAGCGGGTTCCTACAATGAGCAGTTCTTC. Residues: CASRTLAGSYNEQFF. The chain carries TRBV4-2 and TRBJ2-1; 9 nucleotides match TRBD2. CDR1 is LGHNA, CDR2 YNFKEQ, per germline. Losses at the gene ends were 6 bases for V and 1 base for J; bases not matched to a gene: 4. This CDR3 spans 15 amino acids.

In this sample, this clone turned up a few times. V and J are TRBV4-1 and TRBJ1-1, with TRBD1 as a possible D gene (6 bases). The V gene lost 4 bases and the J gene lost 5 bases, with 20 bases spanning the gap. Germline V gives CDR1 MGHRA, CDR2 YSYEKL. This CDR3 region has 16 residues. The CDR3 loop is CASSPEPSQGNTEAFF. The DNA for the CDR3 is TGCGCCAGCAGCCCAGAACCCTCCCAGGGGAATACTGAAGCTTTCTTT.

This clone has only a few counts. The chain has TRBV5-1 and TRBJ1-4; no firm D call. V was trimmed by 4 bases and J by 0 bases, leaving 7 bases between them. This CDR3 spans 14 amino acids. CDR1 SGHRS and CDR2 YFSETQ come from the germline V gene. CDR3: CASSPTATNEKLFF. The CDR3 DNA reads TGCGCCAGCAGCCCCACAGCAACTAATGAAAAACTGTTTTTT.

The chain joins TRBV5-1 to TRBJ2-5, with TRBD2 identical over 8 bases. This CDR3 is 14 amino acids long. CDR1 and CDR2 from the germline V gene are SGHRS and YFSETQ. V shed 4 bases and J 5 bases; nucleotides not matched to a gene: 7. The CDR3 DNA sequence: TGCGCCAGCAGCCTCGGGGTAGCGGGGGAGACCCAGTACTTC. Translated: CASSLGVAGETQYF. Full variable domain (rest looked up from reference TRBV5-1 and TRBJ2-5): KAGVTQTPRYLIKTRGQQVTLSCSPISGHRSVSWYQQTPGQGLQFLFEYFSETQRNKGNFPGRFSGRQFSNSRSEMNVSTLELGDSALYLCASSLGVAGETQYFGPGTRLLVL.

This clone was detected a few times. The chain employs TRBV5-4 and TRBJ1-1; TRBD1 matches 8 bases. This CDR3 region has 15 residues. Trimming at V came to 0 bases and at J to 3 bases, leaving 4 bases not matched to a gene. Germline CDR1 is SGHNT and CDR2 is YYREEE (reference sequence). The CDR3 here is CASSLVLGQDTEAFF. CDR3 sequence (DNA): TGTGCCAGCAGCTTGGTCCTGGGACAGGACACTGAAGCTTTCTTT. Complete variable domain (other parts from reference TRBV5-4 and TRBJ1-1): ETGVTQSPTHLIKTRGQQVTLRCSSQSGHNTVSWYQQALGQGPQFIFQYYREEENGRGNFPPRFSGLQFPNYSSELNVNALELDDSALYLCASSLVLGQDTEAFFGQGTRLTVV.

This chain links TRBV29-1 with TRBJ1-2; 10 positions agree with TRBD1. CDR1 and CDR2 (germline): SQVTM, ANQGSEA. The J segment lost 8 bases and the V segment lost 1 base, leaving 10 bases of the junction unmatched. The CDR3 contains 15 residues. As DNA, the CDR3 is TGCAGCGTTGAAGTTACCGACAGGGGGCCCGGCGGCTACACCTTC. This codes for CSVEVTDRGPGGYTF.

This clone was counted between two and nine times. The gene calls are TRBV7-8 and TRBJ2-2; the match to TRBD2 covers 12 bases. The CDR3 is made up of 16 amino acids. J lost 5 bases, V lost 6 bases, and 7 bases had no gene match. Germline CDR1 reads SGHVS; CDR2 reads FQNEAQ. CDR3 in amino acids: CASRPTSGRRTGELFF. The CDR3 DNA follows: TGTGCCAGCAGGCCAACTAGCGGGAGGCGGACCGGGGAGCTGTTTTTT.

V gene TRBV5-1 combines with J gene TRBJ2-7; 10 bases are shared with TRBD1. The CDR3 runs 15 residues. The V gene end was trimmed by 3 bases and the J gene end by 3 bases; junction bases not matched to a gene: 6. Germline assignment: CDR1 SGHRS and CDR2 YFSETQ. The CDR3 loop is CASSSRDRGNYEQYF. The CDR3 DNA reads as TGCGCCAGCAGCTCCCGGGACAGGGGAAACTACGAGCAGTACTTC.

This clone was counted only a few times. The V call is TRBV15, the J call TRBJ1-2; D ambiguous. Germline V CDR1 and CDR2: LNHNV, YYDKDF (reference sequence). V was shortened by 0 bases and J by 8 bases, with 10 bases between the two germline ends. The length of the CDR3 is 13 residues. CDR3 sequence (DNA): TGTGCCACCAGCAGAGATACGGGGTACGGCTACACCTTC. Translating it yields CATSRDTGYGYTF.

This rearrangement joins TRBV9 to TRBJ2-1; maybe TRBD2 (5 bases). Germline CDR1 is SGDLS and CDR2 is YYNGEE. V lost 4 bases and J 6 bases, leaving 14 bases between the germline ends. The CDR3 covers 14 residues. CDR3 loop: CASSPWERPNEQFF. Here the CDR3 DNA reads TGTGCCAGCAGCCCCTGGGAGCGCCCCAATGAGCAGTTCTTC.

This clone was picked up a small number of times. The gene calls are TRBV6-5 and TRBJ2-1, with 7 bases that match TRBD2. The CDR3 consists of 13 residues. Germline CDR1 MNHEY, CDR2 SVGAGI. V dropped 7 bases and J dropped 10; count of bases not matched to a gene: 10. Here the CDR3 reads CASTRTLRGEQFF. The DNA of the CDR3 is TGTGCCAGCACGCGGACCCTGCGGGGGGAGCAGTTCTTC.

The CDR3 spells CASSSRGGGVNSPLHF. CDR3 nucleotide sequence: TGCGCCAGCAGCTCCCGGGGAGGGGGGGTTAATTCACCCCTCCACTTT. The rearrangement uses TRBV4-1 and TRBJ1-6; possibly TRBD1 for D (6 bases). CDR1 and CDR2 from the germline V gene are MGHRA and YSYEKL. V lost 5 bases to trimming and J lost 6 bases, with 17 bases between them. There are 16 residues in the CDR3.

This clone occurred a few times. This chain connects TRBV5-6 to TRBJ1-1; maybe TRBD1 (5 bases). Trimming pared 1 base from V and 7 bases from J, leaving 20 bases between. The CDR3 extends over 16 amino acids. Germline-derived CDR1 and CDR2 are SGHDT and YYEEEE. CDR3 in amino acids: CASSLFRGGFRVEAFF. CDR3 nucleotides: TGTGCCAGCAGCTTGTTTCGTGGGGGGTTTCGGGTTGAAGCTTTCTTT.

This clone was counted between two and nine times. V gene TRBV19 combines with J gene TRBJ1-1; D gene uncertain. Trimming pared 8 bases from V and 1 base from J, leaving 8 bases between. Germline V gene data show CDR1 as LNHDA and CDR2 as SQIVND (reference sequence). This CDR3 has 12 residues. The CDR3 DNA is TGTGCCAGTTCAAGCGAGAACACTGAAGCTTTCTTT. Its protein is CASSSENTEAFF.

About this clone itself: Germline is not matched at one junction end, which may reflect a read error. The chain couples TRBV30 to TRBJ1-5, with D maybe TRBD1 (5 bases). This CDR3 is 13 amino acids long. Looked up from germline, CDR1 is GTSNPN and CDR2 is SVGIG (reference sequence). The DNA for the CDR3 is TGTGCCTGGAGCCGGGGGGGGGAAAGGCCCCAGAATTTT. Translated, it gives CAWSRGGERPQNF.

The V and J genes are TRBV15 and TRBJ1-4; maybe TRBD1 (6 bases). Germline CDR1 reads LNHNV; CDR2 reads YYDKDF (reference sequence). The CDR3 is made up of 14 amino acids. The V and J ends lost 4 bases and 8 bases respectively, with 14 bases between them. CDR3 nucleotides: TGTGCCACCAGCATTCAGGGGAAGGACGAAAAACTGTTTTTT. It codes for CATSIQGKDEKLFF. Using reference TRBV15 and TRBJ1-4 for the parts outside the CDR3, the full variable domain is DAMVIQNPRYQVTQFGKPVTLSCSQTLNHNVMYWYQQKSSQAPKLLFHYYDKDFNNEADTPDNFQSRRPNTSFCFLDIRSPGLGDTAMYLCATSIQGKDEKLFFGSGTQLSVL.

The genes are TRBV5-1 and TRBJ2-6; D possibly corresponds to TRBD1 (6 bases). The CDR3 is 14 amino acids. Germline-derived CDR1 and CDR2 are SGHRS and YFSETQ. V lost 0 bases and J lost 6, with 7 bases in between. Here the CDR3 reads CASSLAGEANVLTF. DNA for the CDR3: TGCGCCAGCAGCTTGGCAGGGGAGGCCAACGTCCTGACTTTC.